These 24 T cell receptor beta chains share one sample of origin, sequenced in a study of T-cell reconstitution after alpha-beta-depleted transplantation in children. For TCRbeta, the library was prepared with unique molecular identifiers. In TCRdb, the PCR reads were re-called with MiXCR into one record per CDR3 protein. The sample has just over 350,000 distinct CDR3 sequences, 13% seen once. The source material was PBMCs, sampled from the stem cell graft. The receptors originated from a human donor who donated a stem cell graft to a child with Fanconi anemia.

The rearrangement joins TRBV27 to TRBJ2-3; D gene unclear. The CDR3 covers 15 residues. V lost 3 bases and J lost 11, with 21 bases in between. Germline CDR1 MNHEY, CDR2 SMNVEV (reference sequence). The CDR3 loop is CASSLQGPRGKGQYF. Here the CDR3 DNA reads TGTGCCAGCAGTTTGCAAGGGCCTCGCGGCAAGGGGCAGTATTTT.

There are many counts of this clonotype. The chain employs TRBV30 and TRBJ2-7, with a possible D match to TRBD2 (6 bases). The germline CDR1 and CDR2 sequences are GTSNPN and SVGIG (reference sequence). V was clipped by 1 base and J by 1 base, with 8 bases between them. This CDR3 region has 13 residues. The CDR3 DNA reads TGTGCCTGGAGTGCCGGGGGATCCTACGAGCAGTACTTC. Encoded protein: CAWSAGGSYEQYF.

The chain has TRBV7-3 and TRBJ2-1, with 9 bases aligning to TRBD2. The germline CDR1 and CDR2 sequences are SGHTA and FQGTGA. Germline trimming cut 5 bases from V and 3 bases from J; bases unmatched to any gene: 8. CDR3 length: 16 amino acids. CDR3 residues: CASSPRTSAVYNEQFF. As DNA, the CDR3 is TGTGCCAGCAGCCCCCGGACTAGCGCCGTCTACAATGAGCAGTTCTTC.

This clonotype was observed at least ten times. V gene TRBV28 combines with J gene TRBJ2-1, with D perhaps matching TRBD1 or TRBD2 (6 bases each). Germline CDR1 is MDHEN and CDR2 is SYDVKM. The CDR3 has 15 residues. V shed 7 bases and J shed 3 bases, with 16 bases lying between them. The CDR3 is CASTSRGVGYNEQFF. In nucleotides, the CDR3 is TGTGCCAGCACCTCTAGGGGGGTAGGCTACAATGAGCAGTTCTTC. Supplemented by reference TRBV28 and TRBJ2-1, the full variable domain reads DVKVTQSSRYLVKRTGEKVFLECVQDMDHENMFWYRQDPGLGLRLIYFSYDVKMKEKGDIPEGYSVSREKKERFSLILESASTNQTSMYLCASTSRGVGYNEQFFGPGTRLTVL.

This chain uses TRBV30 with TRBJ2-7, with TRBD1 as a possible D gene (5 bases). CDR1 is GTSNPN and CDR2 is SVGIG in the germline V gene (reference sequence). CDR3 size: 15 residues. Trimming shortened V by 2 bases and J by 5 bases, and 19 bases separated the two germline ends. CDR3 sequence (DNA): TGTGCCTGGAGTCAGGGAACCGGGCCTAAGGACGAGCAGTACTTC. Translating gives CAWSQGTGPKDEQYF.

The chain combines TRBV5-1 with TRBJ2-1, with D perhaps given as TRBD1 or TRBD2 (5 bases each). Trimming left V 4 bases short and J 5 bases short, with 10 bases between. Germline V gene sequence: CDR1 SGHRS, CDR2 YFSETQ. The CDR3 loop spans 13 amino acids. In DNA form, the CDR3 reads TGCGCCAGCAGCGGGGACCTCGACAATGAGCAGTTCTTC. It specifies CASSGDLDNEQFF. Drawing the rest from reference TRBV5-1 and TRBJ2-1, the complete variable domain is KAGVTQTPRYLIKTRGQQVTLSCSPISGHRSVSWYQQTPGQGLQFLFEYFSETQRNKGNFPGRFSGRQFSNSRSEMNVSTLELGDSALYLCASSGDLDNEQFFGPGTRLTVL.

The chain has TRBV29-1 and TRBJ1-5; D not resolved. With 6 bases removed from V and 0 bases from J, the gap between germline ends came to 9 bases. Germline V CDR1 and CDR2: SQVTM, ANQGSEA. The CDR3 contains 13 residues. CDR3 residues: CSVSLNSNQPQHF. The DNA of the CDR3 is TGCAGCGTATCCCTAAATAGCAATCAGCCCCAGCATTTT.

This clonotype was observed at least ten times. V and J are TRBV15 and TRBJ1-1; TRBD1 matches 10 bases. Germline V CDR1 and CDR2: LNHNV, YYDKDF (reference sequence). The CDR3 sequence is 14 residues long. V dropped 4 bases and J dropped 5; count of bases not matched to a gene: 4. This chain's CDR3 is CATSIDRGRTEAFF. CDR3 sequence (DNA): TGTGCCACCAGCATAGACAGGGGGCGAACTGAAGCTTTCTTT.

This clonotype was seen a handful of times. The chain uses TRBV5-6 and TRBJ1-1, with TRBD1 matching over 7 bases. Germline V lookup: CDR1 SGHDT, CDR2 YYEEEE. This CDR3 comprises 15 residues. V lost 3 bases to trimming and J lost 4 bases; unmatched junction nucleotides: 9. The CDR3 reads CASSSWRGGGTEAFF. CDR3 DNA: TGTGCCAGCAGCTCTTGGAGAGGGGGCGGCACTGAAGCTTTCTTT.

This clonotype was counted only a few times. The chain links TRBV12-3 or TRBV12-4 to TRBJ2-7; a possible D gene is TRBD1 (6 bases). This CDR3 has 14 residues. Trimming took 5 bases from V and 3 from J, leaving 14 bases between them. The CDR3 sequence: CASSSSGTLYEQYF. Here the CDR3 DNA reads TGTGCCAGCAGTAGTTCCGGGACACTCTACGAGCAGTACTTC.

This clonotype has more than one count but fewer than ten. This chain joins TRBV20-1 and TRBJ2-3; 7 bases agree with TRBD2. CDR1 and CDR2 (germline): DFQATT, SNEGSKA (reference sequence). V was pared by 3 bases and J by 3 bases, with 6 bases of the junction left unmatched. The CDR3 extends over 14 amino acids. The CDR3 reads CSARSWGGTDTQYF. The CDR3 nucleotides are TGCAGTGCTAGGAGCTGGGGGGGGACAGATACGCAGTATTTT.

This clonotype has more than one count but fewer than ten. V usage is TRBV7-9 and J usage is TRBJ2-3; possible D gene TRBD2, 5 bases. Looked up from germline, CDR1 is SEHNR and CDR2 is FQNEAQ (reference sequence). The CDR3 loop spans 14 amino acids. The V and J ends lost 4 bases and 2 bases respectively, with 10 bases between them. In DNA form, the CDR3 reads TGTGCCAGCAGCTCCCGGGGATACACAGATACGCAGTATTTT. The encoded protein is CASSSRGYTDTQYF.

This clonotype was counted a few times. V and J are TRBV2 and TRBJ2-2; 8 bases fit TRBD1. The CDR3 runs to 14 residues. Unmatched junction bases numbered 6, after V lost 6 bases and J lost 6 bases. The germline V gene has CDR1 SNHLY and CDR2 FYNNEI. CDR3 sequence reads: CASRDRVSSGELFF. CDR3 bases: TGTGCCAGCAGGGACAGGGTGTCATCCGGGGAGCTGTTTTTT.

This clonotype came up a few times. V gene TRBV4-3 combines with J gene TRBJ2-5; D might be TRBD1 or TRBD2, each matching 6 bases. The CDR3 contains 16 residues. Germline V gene data show CDR1 as LGHNA and CDR2 as YSLEER. V dropped 1 base and J dropped 3 bases, with 15 bases sitting between them. The CDR3 is CASSQVLAGEEETQYF. The CDR3 DNA follows: TGCGCCAGCAGCCAAGTCTTGGCAGGGGAGGAAGAGACCCAGTACTTC.

V and J are TRBV29-1 and TRBJ2-1, with a weak D call TRBD2 (5 bases). This CDR3 is 14 amino acids long. Deletions cut 6 bases from V and 15 bases from J, with 27 bases between. The germline V gene encodes CDR1 SQVTM and CDR2 ANQGSEA. CDR3 sequence (DNA): TGCAGCGTCGAGGTGACCGGAGGCTACCCAACGAGGTTCTTC. Protein product: CSVEVTGGYPTRFF.

The chain employs TRBV6-2 or TRBV6-3 and TRBJ2-1, with 10 positions matching TRBD1. V trimming: 2 bases; J trimming: 9 bases; junction bases outside the gene matches: 19. This CDR3 has 19 amino acids. CDR1 is MNHEY, CDR2 SVGEGT, per germline. The CDR3 sequence: CASSYLALGTGVMGGEQFF. CDR3 nucleotide sequence: TGTGCCAGCAGTTACCTTGCCCTCGGGACAGGGGTAATGGGAGGTGAGCAGTTCTTC.

This clonotype was observed many times. The J gene is TRBJ1-5, the V gene TRBV4-3; no clear D. V lost 1 base to trimming and J lost 4 bases, with 5 bases between them. The CDR3 contains 13 residues. CDR1 is LGHNA, CDR2 YSLEER, per germline. DNA for the CDR3: TGCGCCAGCAGCCAAGTCAGAAATCAGCCCCAGCATTTT. As protein: CASSQVRNQPQHF.

The chain has TRBV10-2 and TRBJ2-6; 8 bases fit TRBD1. Germline V gene sequence: CDR1 WSHSY, CDR2 SAAADI. Trimming removed 6 bases from V and 2 bases from J; junction bases left unmatched: 6. The CDR3 is made up of 16 amino acids. In DNA form, the CDR3 reads TGCGCCAGCAGACCCGGGACAGGAGCTGGGGCCAACGTCCTGACTTTC. It specifies CASRPGTGAGANVLTF.

The rearrangement uses TRBV5-1 and TRBJ2-7; 9 positions agree with TRBD1. V trimming: 0 bases; J trimming: 6 bases; junction bases outside the gene matches: 4. Germline-derived CDR1 and CDR2 are SGHRS and YFSETQ. CDR3 length: 14 residues. The CDR3 DNA reads as TGCGCCAGCAGCTTGGGGGACAGGGATGGCGAGCAGTACTTC. Translating gives CASSLGDRDGEQYF.

This clonotype was detected many times. The gene calls are TRBV7-9 and TRBJ2-1; D might be TRBD2 (5 bases). The V and J ends lost 3 bases and 6 bases respectively, with 6 bases between them. The germline V gene encodes CDR1 SEHNR and CDR2 FQNEAQ (reference sequence). This CDR3 is built from 12 residues. This CDR3 is CASSFRGNEQFF. CDR3 sequence (DNA): TGTGCCAGCAGCTTCCGGGGCAATGAGCAGTTCTTC. Full variable domain (remainder filled in from reference TRBV7-9 and TRBJ2-1): DTGVSQNPRHKITKRGQNVTFRCDPISEHNRLYWYRQTLGQGPEFLTYFQNEAQLEKSRLLSDRFSAERPKGSFSTLEIQRTEQGDSAMYLCASSFRGNEQFFGPGTRLTVL.

This clonotype was detected ten times or more. The chain joins TRBV9 to TRBJ1-3, with unresolved D. Germline CDR1 is SGDLS and CDR2 is YYNGEE. This CDR3 comprises 14 residues. V was shortened by 3 bases and J by 0 bases, with 7 bases between the two germline ends. Here the CDR3 DNA reads TGTGCCAGCAGCGAAGCAAGCTCTGGAAACACCATATATTTT. Its translation is CASSEASSGNTIYF.

This clonotype was seen only a few times. The rearrangement joins TRBV11-2 to TRBJ2-2; 10 nucleotides agree with TRBD2. V shed 2 bases, J shed 8 bases, and the junction held 11 bases outside the gene matches. Germline lookup yields CDR1 SGHAT and CDR2 FQNNGV. CDR3 length equals 17 residues. The CDR3 region has the DNA TGTGCCAGCAGCTTATCACGCACTAGCGGGGACTGGGGGGAGCTGTTTTTT. Protein product: CASSLSRTSGDWGELFF.

This clonotype was observed a handful of times. The gene calls are TRBV12-3 or TRBV12-4 and TRBJ1-5; D might be TRBD1 (5 bases). This CDR3 spans 14 amino acids. V lost 6 bases and J 3 bases, leaving 12 bases between the germline ends. CDR3: CASSPGVLNQPQHF. DNA of the CDR3: TGTGCCAGCAGCCCGGGGGTACTCAATCAGCCCCAGCATTTT.

This clonotype was counted ten times or more. This chain links TRBV19 with TRBJ2-1; tentative D call: TRBD2 (5 bases). Germline V gene lookup returns CDR1 LNHDA and CDR2 SQIVND (reference sequence). The CDR3 covers 14 residues. Trimming removed 5 bases from V and 5 bases from J, with 13 bases in between. CDR3 nucleotides: TGTGCCAGTAGTTCCCCGGGGAAAAACAATGAGCAGTTCTTC. This codes for CASSSPGKNNEQFF.